Here is one T cell receptor beta chain with its context. Deletions cut 4 bases from V and 1 base from J, with 16 bases between. The CDR3 covers 15 residues. CDR1 and CDR2 (germline): SQVTM, ANQGSEA. Sequencing was performed with immunoSEQ multiplex PCR; in TCRdb, only in-frame clones are kept and a portion is missing. The data contain over 140,000 clones, about 79% of them singletons. This sample was included in a study of blood T cell repertoires in COVID-19. Study-wide context: The United States, Italy and Spain provided the acute and convalescent COVID-19 samples. Sample material is recorded as cDNA or gDNA derived from T cells, B-cell-depleted T cells, or PBMCs.

Sequencing was performed on peripheral blood. The sequence was collected from a woman older than 75 with active or convalescent COVID-19. This rearrangement joins TRBV29-1 to TRBJ1-1, with D perhaps TRBD1 (5 bases). The CDR3 spells CSVVHQGLWNTEAFF. As DNA, the CDR3 is TGCAGCGTTGTACATCAGGGATTATGGAACACTGAAGCTTTCTTT.